This section outlines one TCR beta chain sequence together with its context. What it binds is not known. This sample was included in a study of shared clonotypes between healthy human individuals. About the study: The donor group consisted of two women and three men, aged 18 to 49. Findings of the study overall: Generally, naive subsets came out with larger estimated richness than memory subsets.

Measured with immunoSEQ multiplex PCR; TCRdb has only the in-frame clones, and not every one. The data contain 950,000 to 1,100,000 clones, roughly 80% of them singletons. The length of the CDR3 is 14 residues. The germline V and J ends were trimmed by 2 bases and 3 bases, with 11 bases remaining between them. Germline V gene sequence: CDR1 SGHAT, CDR2 FQDESV (reference sequence). The sequencing sample was made of memory CD4+ T cells sorted from blood. As to subset: CD45RA-negative fraction. The receptor comes from a man younger than 35 in good health. V gene TRBV11-1 combines with J gene TRBJ2-7; tentatively, D is TRBD1 or TRBD2 (5 bases each). This chain's CDR3 is CASSLSVGDYEQYF. The CDR3 DNA is TGTGCCAGCAGCTTATCTGTGGGGGACTACGAGCAGTACTTC.